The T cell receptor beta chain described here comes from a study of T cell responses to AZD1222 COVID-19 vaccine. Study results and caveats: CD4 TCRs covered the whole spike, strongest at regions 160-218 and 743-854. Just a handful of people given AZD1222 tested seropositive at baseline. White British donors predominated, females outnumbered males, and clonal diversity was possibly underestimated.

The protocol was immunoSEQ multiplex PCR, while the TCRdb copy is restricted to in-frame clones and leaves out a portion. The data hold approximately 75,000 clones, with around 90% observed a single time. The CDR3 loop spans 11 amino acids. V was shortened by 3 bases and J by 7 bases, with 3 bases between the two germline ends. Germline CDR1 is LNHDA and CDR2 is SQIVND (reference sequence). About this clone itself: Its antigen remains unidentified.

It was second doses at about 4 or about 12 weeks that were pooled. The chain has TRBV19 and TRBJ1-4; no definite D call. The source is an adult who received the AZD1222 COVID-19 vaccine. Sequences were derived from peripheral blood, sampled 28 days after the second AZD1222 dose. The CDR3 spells CASSIREKLFF. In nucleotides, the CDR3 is TGTGCCAGTAGTATTCGTGAAAAACTGTTTTTT.